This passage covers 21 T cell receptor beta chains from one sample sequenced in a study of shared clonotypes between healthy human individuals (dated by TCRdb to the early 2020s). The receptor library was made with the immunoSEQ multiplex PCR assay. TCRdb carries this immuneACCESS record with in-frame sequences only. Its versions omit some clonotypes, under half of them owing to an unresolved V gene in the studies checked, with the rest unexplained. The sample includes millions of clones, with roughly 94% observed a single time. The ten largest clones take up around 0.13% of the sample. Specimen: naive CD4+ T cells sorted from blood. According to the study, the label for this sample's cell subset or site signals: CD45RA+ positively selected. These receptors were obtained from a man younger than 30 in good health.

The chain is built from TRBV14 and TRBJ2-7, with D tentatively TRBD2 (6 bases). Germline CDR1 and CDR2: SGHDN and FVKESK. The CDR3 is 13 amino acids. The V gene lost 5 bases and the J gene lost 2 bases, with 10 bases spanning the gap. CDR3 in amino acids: CASSSAGAYEQYF. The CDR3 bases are TGTGCCAGCAGCTCAGCGGGTGCCTACGAGCAGTACTTC.

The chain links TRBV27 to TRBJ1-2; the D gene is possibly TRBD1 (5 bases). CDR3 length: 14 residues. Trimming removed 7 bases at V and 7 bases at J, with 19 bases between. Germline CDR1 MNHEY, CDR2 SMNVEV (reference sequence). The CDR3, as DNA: TGTGCCAGCACTTCAAACCGGGACTCCGTTGGCTACACCTTC. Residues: CASTSNRDSVGYTF.

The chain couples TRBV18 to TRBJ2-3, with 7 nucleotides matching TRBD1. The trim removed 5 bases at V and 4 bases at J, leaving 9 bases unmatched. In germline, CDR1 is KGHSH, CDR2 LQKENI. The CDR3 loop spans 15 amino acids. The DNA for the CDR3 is TGTGCCAGCTCAACGACAGGGCCGGGGCCAGATACGCAGTATTTT. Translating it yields CASSTTGPGPDTQYF.

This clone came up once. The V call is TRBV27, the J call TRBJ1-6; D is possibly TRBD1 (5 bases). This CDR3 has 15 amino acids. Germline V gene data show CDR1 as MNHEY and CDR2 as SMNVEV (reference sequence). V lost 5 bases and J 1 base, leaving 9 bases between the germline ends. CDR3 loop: CASSPGTSYNSPLHF. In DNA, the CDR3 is TGTGCCAGCAGTCCTGGGACGTCCTATAATTCACCCCTCCACTTT.

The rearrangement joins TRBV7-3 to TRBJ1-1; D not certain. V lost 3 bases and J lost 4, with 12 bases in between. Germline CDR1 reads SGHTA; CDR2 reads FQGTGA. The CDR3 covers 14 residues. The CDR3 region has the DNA TGTGCCAGCAGCTTGGAAAGGACGAGCACTGAAGCTTTCTTT. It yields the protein CASSLERTSTEAFF. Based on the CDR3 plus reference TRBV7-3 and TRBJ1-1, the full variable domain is GAGVSQTPSNKVTEKGKYVELRCDPISGHTALYWYRQSLGQGPEFLIYFQGTGAADDSGLPNDRFFAVRPEGSVSTLKIQRTERGDSAVYLCASSLERTSTEAFFGQGTRLTVV.

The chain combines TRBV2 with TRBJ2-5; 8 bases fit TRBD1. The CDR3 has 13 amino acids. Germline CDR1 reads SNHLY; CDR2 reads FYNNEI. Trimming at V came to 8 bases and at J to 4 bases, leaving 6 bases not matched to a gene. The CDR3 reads CASYDRGLETQYF. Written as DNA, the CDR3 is TGTGCCAGCTACGACAGGGGATTAGAGACCCAGTACTTC.

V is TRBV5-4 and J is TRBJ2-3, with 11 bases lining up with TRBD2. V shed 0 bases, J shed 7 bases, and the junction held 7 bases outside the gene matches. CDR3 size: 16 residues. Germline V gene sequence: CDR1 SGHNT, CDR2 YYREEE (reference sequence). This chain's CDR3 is CASSLDTSGGAYTQYF. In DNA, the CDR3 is TGTGCCAGCAGCTTGGATACTAGCGGGGGTGCGTATACGCAGTATTTT. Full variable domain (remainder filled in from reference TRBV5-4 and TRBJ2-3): ETGVTQSPTHLIKTRGQQVTLRCSSQSGHNTVSWYQQALGQGPQFIFQYYREEENGRGNFPPRFSGLQFPNYSSELNVNALELDDSALYLCASSLDTSGGAYTQYFGPGTRLTVL.

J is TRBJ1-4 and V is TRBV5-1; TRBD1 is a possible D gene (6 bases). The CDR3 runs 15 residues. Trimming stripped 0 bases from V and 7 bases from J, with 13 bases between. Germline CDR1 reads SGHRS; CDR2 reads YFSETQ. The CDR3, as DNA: TGCGCCAGCAGCTTGGACCGCTCGGGGGCTGAAAAACTGTTTTTT. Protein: CASSLDRSGAEKLFF.

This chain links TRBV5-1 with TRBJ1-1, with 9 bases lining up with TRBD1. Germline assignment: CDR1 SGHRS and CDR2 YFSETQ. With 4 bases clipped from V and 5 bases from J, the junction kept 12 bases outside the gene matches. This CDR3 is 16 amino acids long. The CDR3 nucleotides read TGCGCCAGCAGCCTAGAGTGGGGGACAGGGTTGACTGAAGCTTTCTTT. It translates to CASSLEWGTGLTEAFF.

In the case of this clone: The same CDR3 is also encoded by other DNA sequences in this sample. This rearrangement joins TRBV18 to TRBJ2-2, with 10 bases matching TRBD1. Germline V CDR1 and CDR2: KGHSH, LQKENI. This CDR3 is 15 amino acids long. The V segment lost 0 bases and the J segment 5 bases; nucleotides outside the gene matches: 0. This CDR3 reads CASSPPGQGTGELFF. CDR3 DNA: TGTGCCAGCTCACCACCGGGACAGGGGACCGGGGAGCTGTTTTTT.

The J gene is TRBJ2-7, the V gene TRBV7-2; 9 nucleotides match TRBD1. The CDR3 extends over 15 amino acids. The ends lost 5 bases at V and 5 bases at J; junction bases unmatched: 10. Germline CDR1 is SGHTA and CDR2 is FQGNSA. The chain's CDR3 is CASSVGTGKGDEQYF. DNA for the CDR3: TGTGCCAGCAGCGTCGGGACAGGGAAAGGGGACGAGCAGTACTTC.

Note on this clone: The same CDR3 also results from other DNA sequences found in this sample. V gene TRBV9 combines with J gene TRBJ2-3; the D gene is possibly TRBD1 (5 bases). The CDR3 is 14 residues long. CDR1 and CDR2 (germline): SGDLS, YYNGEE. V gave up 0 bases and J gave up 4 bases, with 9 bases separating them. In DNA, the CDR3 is TGTGCCAGCAGCGTAGGGGGCAGTCCAGATACGCAGTATTTT. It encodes CASSVGGSPDTQYF. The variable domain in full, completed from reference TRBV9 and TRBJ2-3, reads DSGVTQTPKHLITATGQRVTLRCSPRSGDLSVYWYQQSLDQGLQFLIQYYNGEERAKGNILERFSAQQFPDLHSELNLSSLELGDSALYFCASSVGGSPDTQYFGPGTRLTVL.

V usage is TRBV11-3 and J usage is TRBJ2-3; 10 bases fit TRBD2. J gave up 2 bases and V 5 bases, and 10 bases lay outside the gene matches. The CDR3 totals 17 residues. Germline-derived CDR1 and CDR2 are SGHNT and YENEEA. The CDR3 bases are TGTGCCAGCAGCCCGGGGGTTAGCGGGGGGAACACAGATACGCAGTATTTT. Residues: CASSPGVSGGNTDTQYF.

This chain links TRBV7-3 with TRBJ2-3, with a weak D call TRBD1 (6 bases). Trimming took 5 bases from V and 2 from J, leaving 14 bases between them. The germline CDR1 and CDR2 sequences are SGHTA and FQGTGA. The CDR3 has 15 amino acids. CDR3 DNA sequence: TGTGCCAGCAGCCGTGACAGGTTTACCACAGATACGCAGTATTTT. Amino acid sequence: CASSRDRFTTDTQYF.

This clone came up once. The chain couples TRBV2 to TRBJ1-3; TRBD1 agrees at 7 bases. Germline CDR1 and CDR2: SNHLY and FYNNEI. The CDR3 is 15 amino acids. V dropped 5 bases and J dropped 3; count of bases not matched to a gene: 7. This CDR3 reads CASSPDRLSGNTIYF. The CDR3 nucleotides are TGTGCCAGCAGTCCGGACAGGCTAAGTGGAAACACCATATATTTT.

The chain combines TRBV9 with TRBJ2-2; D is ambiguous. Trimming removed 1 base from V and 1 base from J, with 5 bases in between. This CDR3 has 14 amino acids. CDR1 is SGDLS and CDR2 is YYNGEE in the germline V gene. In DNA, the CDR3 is TGTGCCAGCAGCGTACAGCTGAACACCGGGGAGCTGTTTTTT. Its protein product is CASSVQLNTGELFF. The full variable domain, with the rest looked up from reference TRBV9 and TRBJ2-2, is DSGVTQTPKHLITATGQRVTLRCSPRSGDLSVYWYQQSLDQGLQFLIQYYNGEERAKGNILERFSAQQFPDLHSELNLSSLELGDSALYFCASSVQLNTGELFFGEGSRLTVL.

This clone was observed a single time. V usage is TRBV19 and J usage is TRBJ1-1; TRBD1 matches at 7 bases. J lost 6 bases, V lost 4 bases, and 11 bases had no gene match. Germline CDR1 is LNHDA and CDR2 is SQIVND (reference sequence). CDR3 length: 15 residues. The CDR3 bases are TGTGCCAGTAGTAGCGGCGACAGGGAGGCCCCTGAAGCTTTCTTT. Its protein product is CASSSGDREAPEAFF. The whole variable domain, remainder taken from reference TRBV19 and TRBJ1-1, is DGGITQSPKYLFRKEGQNVTLSCEQNLNHDAMYWYRQDPGQGLRLIYYSQIVNDFQKGDIAEGYSVSREKKESFPLTVTSAQKNPTAFYLCASSSGDREAPEAFFGQGTRLTVV.

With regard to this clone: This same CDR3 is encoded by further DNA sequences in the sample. The CDR3 bases are TGTGCCAGCAGCCGGGGGTTAGAGCAGTACTTC. Translated: CASSRGLEQYF. V is TRBV6-5 and J is TRBJ2-7; weak D call: TRBD2 (6 bases). V lost 6 bases and J 7 bases, leaving 10 bases between the germline ends. Per germline, CDR1 MNHEY and CDR2 SVGAGI. This CDR3 has 11 amino acids.

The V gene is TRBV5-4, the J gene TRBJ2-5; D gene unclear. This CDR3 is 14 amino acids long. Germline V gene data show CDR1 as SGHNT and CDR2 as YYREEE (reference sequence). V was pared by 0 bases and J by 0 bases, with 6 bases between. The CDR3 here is CASSLDRHQETQYF. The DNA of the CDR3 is TGTGCCAGCAGCTTGGATAGACACCAAGAGACCCAGTACTTC.

DNA for the CDR3: TGTGCCAGCAGTGAATCTTCAGTCTCCGGGCGTGAAAAACTGTTTTTT. Its translation is CASSESSVSGREKLFF. V gene TRBV25-1 combines with J gene TRBJ1-4, with D unclear. This CDR3 region has 16 residues. Per the germline V gene, CDR1 is MGHDK and CDR2 is SYGVNS. Trimming stripped 1 base from V and 7 bases from J, with 16 bases between.

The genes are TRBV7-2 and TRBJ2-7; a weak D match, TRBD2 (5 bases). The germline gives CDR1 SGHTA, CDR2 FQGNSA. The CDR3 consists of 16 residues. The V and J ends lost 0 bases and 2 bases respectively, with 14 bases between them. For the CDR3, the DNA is TGTGCCAGCAGCTTAGCGCCCGACTCGAGGGCCTACGAGCAGTACTTC. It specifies CASSLAPDSRAYEQYF.